The rows below give T cell receptor beta chains drawn from one sample of a study of early T cells in non-severe SARS-CoV-2 infection. TCRdb re-analysed the 5' RACE reads in MiXCR, keeping a single row per CDR3 protein. The table records roughly 50,000 distinct CDR3 sequences, about 9.3% of them present only once. The specimen sequenced was whole blood. These receptors all stem from an adult who was a healthcare worker with PCR-confirmed SARS-CoV-2 infection or an uninfected control (not recorded which). Each CDR3 is given with its conserved first and last residue. The D gene is left open where the match is weak. Clone sizes are given selectively: once, few, many, or a class where the clone is expanded.

J | V | size | D | DNA | CDR3
TRBJ1-2 | TRBV28 | NA | TRBD1 | TGTGCCAGCAGTTTATCAGGGGGTAAAGGCTACACCTTC | CASSLSGGKGYTF
TRBJ2-7 | TRBV6-2/TRBV6-3 | many | TRBD2 | TGTGCCAGCACGGTGGGAGGGTCCTACGATATGGAGCAGTACTTC | CASTVGGSYDMEQYF
TRBJ2-7 | TRBV10-3 | many | NA | TGTGCCATCAGTCAAAACCGGGACTACGAGCAGTACTTC | CAISQNRDYEQYF
TRBJ1-1 | TRBV20-1 | many | NA | TGCAGTGCCCTGAAAGGGAACACTGAAGCTTTCTTT | CSALKGNTEAFF
TRBJ2-1 | TRBV19 | many | NA | TGTGCCAGTAGTATCGAGGGGGAGCAGTTCTTC | CASSIEGEQFF
TRBJ2-1 | TRBV4-2 | many | TRBD2 | TGTGCCAGCAGCCAAGCCCCCCCAACTAGCGGGACCTACAATGAGCAGTTCTTC | CASSQAPPTSGTYNEQFF
TRBJ2-3 | TRBV30 | many | NA | TGTGCCTGGAGTATGGGGACAGATACGCAGTATTTT | CAWSMGTDTQYF
TRBJ2-5 | TRBV12-3/TRBV12-4 | many | TRBD1 | TGTGCCAGCAGCAGCCGGGACAGGGGTGCAGAAGAGACCCAGTACTTC | CASSSRDRGAEETQYF
TRBJ2-1 | TRBV6-5 | many | NA | TGTGCCAGCAGCATAGGGGGTGAGCAGTTCTTC | CASSIGGEQFF
TRBJ2-7 | TRBV10-3 | NA | NA | TGTGCCATCAGCCGAGGAACCTACGAGCAGTACTTC | CAISRGTYEQYF
TRBJ1-1 | TRBV29-1 | many | NA | TGCAGCGTTGTTTTGTTCAAGACGAACACTGAAGCTTTCTTT | CSVVLFKTNTEAFF
TRBJ2-7 | TRBV7-8 | many | TRBD2 | TGTGCCAGCAGCTTAGGACCAGGCCTAGCGGAGGCGAGCTCCTACGAGCAGTACTTC | CASSLGPGLAEASSYEQYF
TRBJ2-7 | TRBV23-1 | many | NA | TGCGCCAGCGCAACCTATGGACAGCCAACCTACGAGCAGTACTTC | CASATYGQPTYEQYF
TRBJ2-3 | TRBV6-6 | NA | NA | TGTGCCAGCACCCCGCAGAGTGATACGCAGTATTTT | CASTPQSDTQYF
TRBJ2-2 | TRBV29-1 | few | TRBD2 | TGCAGCGTCAGCTTGACTAGCGGGGGCGGGGAGCTGTTTTTT | CSVSLTSGGGELFF
TRBJ2-1 | TRBV9 | NA | TRBD2 | TGTGCCAGCAGCGCAGGGACTAGCGGGATTTATGAGCAGTTCTTC | CASSAGTSGIYEQFF
TRBJ2-1 | TRBV5-6 | few | NA | TGTGCCAGCAGCTTCCTGTCAACTAGACCTTCTCTCTACAATGAGCAGTTCTTC | CASSFLSTRPSLYNEQFF
TRBJ2-1 | TRBV11-2 | many | NA | TGTGCCAGCACCCTTGCTAGCGTATACAATGAGCAGTTCTTC | CASTLASVYNEQFF
TRBJ1-1 | TRBV28 | few | NA | TGTGCCAGCAGAGTCGGGAATCGCGAAGCTTTCTTT | CASRVGNREAFF
TRBJ2-7 | TRBV18 | NA | NA | TGTGCCAGCTCACCAACTCAGGAATTCTACGAGCAGCACTTC | CASSPTQEFYEQHF
TRBJ2-7 | TRBV28 | NA | NA | TGTGCCAGCAGTTTTATTGACGAGCAGTACTTC | CASSFIDEQYF
TRBJ2-1 | TRBV20-1 | many | TRBD2 | TGCAGTGCTAGATATCGGGAGGTTAGCAATGAGCAGTTCTTC | CSARYREVSNEQFF
TRBJ2-7 | TRBV28 | NA | NA | TGTGCCAGCAGAGCCGGCTACGAGCAGTACTTC | CASRAGYEQYF
TRBJ1-1 | TRBV7-8 | many | NA | TGTGCCAGCAGCTTAGCGGGGGTTTCGGCTTTCTTT | CASSLAGVSAFF
TRBJ2-3 | TRBV20-1 | NA | NA | TGCAGTGCTAGTACGGGTGCCACCACAGATACGCAGTATTTT | CSASTGATTDTQYF
TRBJ2-2 | TRBV6-2/TRBV6-3 | many | NA | TGTGCCAGCAGTGCCCAGGGATCCGGGGAGCTGTTTTTT | CASSAQGSGELFF
TRBJ1-1 | TRBV6-4 | many | TRBD1 | TGTGCCAGCAGACCGGGACAGGGTAATCCCCTGAACACTGAAGCTTTCTTT | CASRPGQGNPLNTEAFF
TRBJ2-5 | TRBV29-1 | NA | NA | TGCAGCGTTGGCCAAGAGACCCAGTACTTC | CSVGQETQYF
TRBJ2-1 | TRBV20-1 | NA | TRBD2 | TGCAGTGCTAGAGATTTTAGCGGGACCGACAATGAGCAGTTCTTC | CSARDFSGTDNEQFF
TRBJ1-1 | TRBV14 | many | TRBD1 | TGTGCCAGCAGCCCGACAGGGGGTTACACTGAAGCTTTCTTT | CASSPTGGYTEAFF
TRBJ2-5 | TRBV18 | few | NA | TGTGCCAGCTCACCACCGCTTCCTATTGGAGCAAAAGAGACCCAGTACTTC | CASSPPLPIGAKETQYF
TRBJ2-7 | TRBV28 | NA | TRBD2 | TGTGCCAGCACCGAGGCCACCCGAGCGGGAGACTACGAGCAGTACTTC | CASTEATRAGDYEQYF
TRBJ2-1 | TRBV7-6 | few | NA | TGTGCCAGCAGTTTAGGAGCGGATTTCAATGAGCAGTTCTTC | CASSLGADFNEQFF
TRBJ1-2 | TRBV6-6 | NA | NA | TGTGCCAGCACTTTAGGCATCTATGGCTACACCTTC | CASTLGIYGYTF
TRBJ1-1 | TRBV6-5 | many | NA | TGTGCCAGCAGTTACTCCGCAGGGTTGGGGGAGAACACTGAAGCTTTCTTT | CASSYSAGLGENTEAFF
TRBJ2-3 | TRBV2 | many | NA | TGTGCCAGCAGTGAAGTACCGCAGTATTTT | CASSEVPQYF
TRBJ2-1 | TRBV7-2 | many | NA | TGTGCCAGCAGCAGGACCAGCACGGGAAGGTCCTACAATGAGCAGTTCTTC | CASSRTSTGRSYNEQFF